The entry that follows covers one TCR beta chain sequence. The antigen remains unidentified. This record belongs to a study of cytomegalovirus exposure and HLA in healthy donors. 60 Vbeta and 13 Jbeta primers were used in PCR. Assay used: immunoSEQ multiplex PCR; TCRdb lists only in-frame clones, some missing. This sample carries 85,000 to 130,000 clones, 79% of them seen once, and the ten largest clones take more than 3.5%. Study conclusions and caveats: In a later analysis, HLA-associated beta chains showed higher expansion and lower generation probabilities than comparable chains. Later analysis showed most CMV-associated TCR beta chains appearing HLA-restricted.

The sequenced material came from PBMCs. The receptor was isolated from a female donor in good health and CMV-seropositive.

The DNA of the CDR3 is TGTGCCATCAGTGAAGGCCAGGCGCTAACCTACGAGCAGTACTTC. Translation: CAISEGQALTYEQYF. The chain carries TRBV10-3 and TRBJ2-7; D gene ambiguous. Germline V lookup: CDR1 ENHRY, CDR2 SYGVKD. This CDR3 contains 15 residues. The V and J ends lost 3 bases and 2 bases respectively, with 14 bases between them.